Reported below is one T cell receptor beta chain. These data are taken from a study of human T cells and chemical hapten exposure. Study-wide context: Scalp application of diphenylcyclopropenone was performed weekly in patients across the entire approximately 24-week study.

The germline V gene encodes CDR1 SGHDT and CDR2 YYEEEE. Trimming at V came to 4 bases and at J to 5 bases, leaving 10 bases not matched to a gene. The CDR3 runs 18 residues. Library preparation tagged each individual cDNA molecule with a unique molecular identifier. Methods used by the authors: Samples ranged from 23,224 to 690,600 TCRs, with a median of roughly 93,000. Each CDR3 protein gets one entry after TCRdb re-called the RACE reads with MiXCR. V and J calls and clone size were set by TCRdb, not the authors. The sample gives some 180,000 distinct CDR3 sequences, roughly a quarter of which show up once; about 2.3% is in the top ten. Time point defined: patch test 3, about 24 weeks after DPC sensitization. The treatment here: therapeutic diphenylcyclopropenone sensitization with weekly scalp DPC.

Sequences were derived from whole blood, sampled in connection with sensitization to the hapten diphenylcyclopropenone (DPC). This TCR was recovered from a woman aged 40 to 50 with alopecia areata. Some clones in this sample may be carry-over from other donors' samples. This rearrangement joins TRBV5-6 to TRBJ2-3, with TRBD2 matching 16 bases. As DNA, the CDR3 is TGTGCCAGCAGCCTGGGACTAGCGGGAGGGCCAAATGGAGATACGCAGTATTTT. This encodes CASSLGLAGGPNGDTQYF.